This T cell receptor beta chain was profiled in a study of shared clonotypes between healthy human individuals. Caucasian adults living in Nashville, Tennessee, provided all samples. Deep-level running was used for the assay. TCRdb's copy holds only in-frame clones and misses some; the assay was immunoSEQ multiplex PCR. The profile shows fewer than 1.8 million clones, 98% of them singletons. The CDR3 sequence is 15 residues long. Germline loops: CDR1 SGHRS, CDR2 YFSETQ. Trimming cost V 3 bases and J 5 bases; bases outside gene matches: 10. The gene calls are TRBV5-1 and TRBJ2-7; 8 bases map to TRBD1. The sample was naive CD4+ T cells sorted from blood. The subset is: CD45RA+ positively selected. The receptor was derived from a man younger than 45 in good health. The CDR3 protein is CASSSAGTGADEQYF. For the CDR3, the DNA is TGCGCCAGCAGCTCCGCCGGGACAGGCGCCGACGAGCAGTACTTC.